These 4 T cell receptor beta chains originate from one sample sequenced in a study of blood T cells in healthy people across ages. Through a sample-barcoded 5' primer and a J-beta primer mix, a second PCR was run for roughly 6 to 11 cycles. One entry per CDR3 protein, called by TCRdb with MiXCR from the 5' RACE reads. The data contain around 500,000 distinct CDR3 sequences, around half of them singletons. The source material was blood. These TCRs come from a man at least 80 years old in good health.

To note about this clonotype: At one end, the junction sequence differs from germline, possibly due to a read error. The J gene is TRBJ1-2, the V gene TRBV25-1, with D tentatively TRBD1 (6 bases). Germline V gene sequence: CDR1 MGHDK, CDR2 SYGVNS. CDR3 length: 13 residues. The CDR3 nucleotides read TGTGCCAGCAGCCTAGAGGGGGGCTATGGCCACACCTTC. Protein product: CASSLEGGYGHTF.

The chain couples TRBV7-2 to TRBJ2-5; 7 positions match TRBD1. Per germline, CDR1 SGHTA and CDR2 FQGNSA. V lost 5 bases, J lost 1 base, and 10 bases stayed unmatched. The CDR3 runs to 16 residues. The CDR3 region is CASSQDRVRAQETQYF. Written as DNA, the CDR3 is TGTGCCAGCAGCCAAGACAGGGTCCGTGCCCAAGAGACCCAGTACTTC.

This chain uses TRBV29-1 with TRBJ2-7, with 9 bases matching TRBD2. This CDR3 spans 15 amino acids. In germline, CDR1 is SQVTM, CDR2 ANQGSEA. After removal of 7 bases from V and 2 bases from J, the junction contained 12 bases not matched to a gene. The CDR3 reads CSAEGPAGGTYEQYF. Here the CDR3 DNA reads TGCAGCGCCGAAGGGCCAGCGGGGGGAACCTACGAGCAGTACTTC.

On this clonotype itself: A read error may produce the germline difference seen at one junction end. V and J are TRBV20-1 and TRBJ2-5; a possible D gene is TRBD2 (6 bases). This CDR3 is 15 amino acids long. Per germline, CDR1 DFQATT and CDR2 SNEGSKA (reference sequence). DNA for the CDR3: TGCAGTGCTAGTAAGGGACTTCCCTTACAAGGGACCCAGTACTTC. Its translation: CSASKGLPLQGTQYF.